These 27 T cell receptor beta chains were all obtained from the same sample, sequenced in a study of cytomegalovirus exposure and HLA in healthy donors. Primers: 60 Vbeta forward and 13 Jbeta reverse. The method was immunoSEQ multiplex PCR; TCRdb's version includes in-frame clones alone and lacks a portion of them. The table includes 150,000 to 200,000 clones, about four fifths detected once. The sequencing sample was made of PBMCs. These receptors originate from a woman aged 25 to 39 in good health and CMV-seropositive.

The chain links TRBV4-2 to TRBJ2-1; 13 nucleotides align to TRBD2. The CDR3 covers 17 residues. The V gene's germline CDR1 is LGHNA and CDR2 YNFKEQ. V gave up 2 bases and J gave up 4 bases; unmatched junction bases: 5. DNA of the CDR3: TGTGCCAGCAGCCAACGACTAGCGGGGGGCGCTTACAATGAGCAGTTCTTC. This gives the protein CASSQRLAGGAYNEQFF.

V is TRBV30 and J is TRBJ2-7; D might be TRBD2 (6 bases). CDR3 size: 13 residues. Germline V gene sequence: CDR1 GTSNPN, CDR2 SVGIG (reference sequence). V was trimmed by 1 base and J by 0 bases, leaving 7 bases between them. The CDR3 DNA reads as TGTGCCTGGAGTGGGGGGGACTCCTACGAGCAGTACTTC. Amino acid sequence: CAWSGGDSYEQYF.

The chain links TRBV5-6 to TRBJ2-6, with 8 bases lining up with TRBD1. CDR1 is SGHDT and CDR2 is YYEEEE in the germline V gene. Trimming at V came to 2 bases and at J to 4 bases, leaving 8 bases not matched to a gene. The CDR3 runs to 17 residues. CDR3 bases: TGTGCCAGCAGCTTAACTCAGGGGGCGCGGGGGGCCAACGTCCTGACTTTC. This translates into CASSLTQGARGANVLTF.

V usage is TRBV19 and J usage is TRBJ1-5; a weak D match, TRBD1 (5 bases). Germline CDR1 reads LNHDA; CDR2 reads SQIVND (reference sequence). V dropped 1 base and J dropped 5 bases, with 15 bases sitting between them. There are 16 residues in the CDR3. CDR3 DNA: TGTGCCAGTAGTATAGGTTTGGGTAGGGGCGATCAGCCCCAGCATTTT. Protein product: CASSIGLGRGDQPQHF.

V usage is TRBV5-1 and J usage is TRBJ2-3; 8 nucleotides agree with TRBD2. The CDR3 covers 14 residues. V was clipped by 2 bases and J by 2 bases; unmatched bases: 1. CDR1 SGHRS and CDR2 YFSETQ come from the germline V gene. In DNA, the CDR3 is TGCGCCAGCAGCTTCGGGGGGGCCACAGATACGCAGTATTTT. Its translation is CASSFGGATDTQYF.

The chain couples TRBV28 to TRBJ2-5; weak D call: TRBD1 (6 bases). This CDR3 comprises 15 residues. CDR1 and CDR2 from the germline V gene are MDHEN and SYDVKM. V was cut by 8 bases and J by 4 bases, with 20 bases left in between. In DNA form, the CDR3 reads TGTGCCAGCTTCGGCAGGGGAAGTTTTGGAGAGACCCAGTACTTC. It is translated as CASFGRGSFGETQYF.

Only a few counts were recorded for this clone. The chain couples TRBV5-1 to TRBJ2-3; weak D call: TRBD1 (5 bases). The germline CDR1 and CDR2 sequences are SGHRS and YFSETQ. The CDR3 loop spans 16 amino acids. V dropped 6 bases and J dropped 0 bases, with 17 bases sitting between them. The CDR3 coding sequence is TGCGCCAGCACTTCAGGCGTAGGGGTAAGCACAGATACGCAGTATTTT. Translated: CASTSGVGVSTDTQYF. Based on the CDR3 plus reference TRBV5-1 and TRBJ2-3, the full variable domain is KAGVTQTPRYLIKTRGQQVTLSCSPISGHRSVSWYQQTPGQGLQFLFEYFSETQRNKGNFPGRFSGRQFSNSRSEMNVSTLELGDSALYLCASTSGVGVSTDTQYFGPGTRLTVL.

This sequence joins TRBV21-1 and TRBJ2-7; the table's D call of TRBD1 was not tested on the DNA. TRBV21-1 represents a pseudogene. This CDR3 comprises 23 residues. This CDR3 is CASSKALCTPNFCLSGPGYEQYF. CDR3 nucleotide sequence: TGTGCCAGCAGCAAAGCGCTTTGCACCCCCAATTTTTGTCTATCAGGGCCGGGCTACGAGCAGTACTTC.

The chain couples TRBV12-5 to TRBJ2-7; D gene unclear. Germline-derived CDR1 and CDR2 are LGHNT and FRNRAP. The V end was cut by 2 bases, the J end by 1 base, with 6 bases between. This CDR3 has 13 residues. CDR3 protein: CASGLCQSYEQYF. The DNA for the CDR3 is TGTGCTAGTGGTTTGTGTCAGTCCTACGAGCAGTACTTC.

This chain connects TRBV5-1 to TRBJ2-5; 7 bases are a match to TRBD2. The CDR3 is 14 amino acids. CDR1 and CDR2 from the germline V gene are SGHRS and YFSETQ. With V trimmed by 2 bases and J by 4 bases, 5 bases remained unmatched. CDR3 amino acids: CASSLGEGRETQYF. In DNA form, the CDR3 reads TGCGCCAGCAGCTTAGGGGAGGGACGAGAGACCCAGTACTTC.

The V and J genes are TRBV15 and TRBJ1-2; 8 bases map to TRBD1. The CDR3 is 19 amino acids. The J segment lost 3 bases and the V segment lost 3 bases, leaving 18 bases of the junction unmatched. Germline loops: CDR1 LNHNV, CDR2 YYDKDF (reference sequence). CDR3 protein: CATSRHLRQGWKLDYGYTF. CDR3 in DNA: TGTGCCACCAGCAGGCACCTAAGACAGGGGTGGAAATTAGACTATGGCTACACCTTC.

The CDR3 DNA reads TGTGCCAGCAGCCCCACCCGGAGCCAAGAGACCCAGTACTTC. This translates into CASSPTRSQETQYF. This sequence joins TRBV16 and TRBJ2-5; unclear D gene. Trimming removed 4 bases from V and 1 base from J, with 10 bases in between. The CDR3 length is 14 residues. In germline, CDR1 is KGHSY, CDR2 FQNENV.

The V call is TRBV4-3, the J call TRBJ1-1; 10 nucleotides agree with TRBD1. In germline, CDR1 is LGHNA, CDR2 YSLEER. The trim removed 1 base at V and 7 bases at J, leaving 9 bases unmatched. The CDR3 loop spans 16 amino acids. CDR3 loop: CASSQVQGQGMDEAFF. DNA for the CDR3: TGCGCCAGCAGCCAAGTCCAGGGACAGGGGATGGATGAAGCTTTCTTT.

This chain links TRBV2 with TRBJ2-5; 10 positions match TRBD2. The CDR3 is 11 residues long. The trim removed 7 bases at V and 10 bases at J, leaving 3 bases unmatched. CDR1 and CDR2 (germline): SNHLY, FYNNEI. CDR3 DNA: TGTGCCAGCACTAGCGGGGGAGACCAGTACTTC. Its translation is CASTSGGDQYF.

V usage is TRBV5-8 and J usage is TRBJ2-5, with 8 bases that match TRBD2. CDR1 is SGHTS and CDR2 is YDEGEE in the germline V gene. J was trimmed by 5 bases and V by 2 bases; bases with no gene match: 11. The CDR3 contains 16 residues. The CDR3 DNA is TGTGCCAGCAGCTTAGCAGCGGGGGATCTTAGGGAGACCCAGTACTTC. Translated, it gives CASSLAAGDLRETQYF.

The gene calls are TRBV9 and TRBJ2-2, with a weak D call TRBD2 (5 bases). This CDR3 has 13 amino acids. CDR1 is SGDLS, CDR2 YYNGEE, per germline. The V end was cut by 4 bases, the J end by 8 bases, with 12 bases between. CDR3 nucleotides: TGTGCCAGCAGCAAACAACCGGGAGGGGAGCTGTTTTTT. This encodes CASSKQPGGELFF.

The chain combines TRBV27 with TRBJ2-7, with 8 positions matching TRBD1. Germline CDR1 and CDR2: MNHEY and SMNVEV (reference sequence). The CDR3 runs to 17 residues. V gave up 0 bases and J gave up 3 bases; unmatched junction bases: 10. CDR3 bases: TGTGCCAGCAGTTTATCGATTGGACAGGGTAGTCGCTACGAGCAGTACTTC. Translation: CASSLSIGQGSRYEQYF.

The V gene is TRBV9, the J gene TRBJ1-2; weak D call: TRBD1 (6 bases). Trimming stripped 1 base from V and 2 bases from J, with 6 bases between. The CDR3 is 13 amino acids. CDR1 SGDLS and CDR2 YYNGEE come from the germline V gene. The CDR3 coding sequence is TGTGCCAGCAGCGTAACAGGGAACTATGGCTACACCTTC. Protein: CASSVTGNYGYTF.

CDR3 region: CASSLVGGEIPEAFF. In DNA form, the CDR3 reads TGTGCCAGCAGCTTGGTCGGAGGGGAGATCCCCGAAGCTTTCTTT. This chain connects TRBV5-5 to TRBJ1-1; maybe TRBD1 (5 bases). Per the germline V gene, CDR1 is SGHKS and CDR2 is YYEKEE (reference sequence). CDR3 length: 15 amino acids. V gave up 0 bases and J gave up 8 bases, with 17 bases separating them.

The sample holds a few counts of this clone. V is TRBV7-9 and J is TRBJ2-1; D possibly corresponds to TRBD2 (5 bases). There are 13 residues in the CDR3. Trimming left V 2 bases short and J 6 bases short, with 8 bases between. Germline-derived CDR1 and CDR2 are SEHNR and FQNEAQ (reference sequence). CDR3 nucleotides: TGTGCCAGCAGCTTATTCGAGGGCAATGAGCAGTTCTTC. This encodes CASSLFEGNEQFF.

The chain uses TRBV5-1 and TRBJ2-7; 7 bases agree with TRBD1. This CDR3 is 15 amino acids long. With V trimmed by 4 bases and J by 6 bases, 13 bases remained unmatched. Germline loops: CDR1 SGHRS, CDR2 YFSETQ. DNA of the CDR3: TGCGCCAGCAGCCCGTGGACAGGTTTGTCTTCCGAGCAGTACTTC. Protein product: CASSPWTGLSSEQYF.

CDR3 protein: CASSTSRGLGTGELFF. CDR3 nucleotides: TGTGCCAGCAGTACTTCCAGGGGGTTGGGCACCGGGGAGCTGTTTTTT. J is TRBJ2-2 and V is TRBV28; TRBD1 agrees at 7 bases. Unmatched junction bases numbered 10, after V lost 5 bases and J lost 4 bases. The CDR3 runs 16 residues. The germline CDR1 and CDR2 sequences are MDHEN and SYDVKM. The full variable domain, in which reference TRBV28 and TRBJ2-2 provide the parts outside the CDR3, is DVKVTQSSRYLVKRTGEKVFLECVQDMDHENMFWYRQDPGLGLRLIYFSYDVKMKEKGDIPEGYSVSREKKERFSLILESASTNQTSMYLCASSTSRGLGTGELFFGEGSRLTVL.

The chain couples TRBV7-9 to TRBJ2-2; 9 bases align to TRBD1. CDR1 is SEHNR, CDR2 FQNEAQ, per germline (reference sequence). J gave up 5 bases and V 5 bases, and 9 bases lay outside the gene matches. The CDR3 totals 16 residues. CDR3 DNA sequence: TGTGCCAGCAGCCCGCGGGACAGGGCTTTAACCGGGGAGCTGTTTTTT. Translating it yields CASSPRDRALTGELFF.

The chain has TRBV19 and TRBJ1-2; 8 positions agree with TRBD1. V gave up 3 bases and J gave up 5 bases; unmatched junction bases: 8. Germline CDR1 is LNHDA and CDR2 is SQIVND (reference sequence). The CDR3 consists of 15 residues. CDR3 sequence reads: CASSIGTGVFYGYTF. As DNA, the CDR3 is TGTGCCAGTAGTATCGGGACAGGCGTATTTTATGGCTACACCTTC.

The genes are TRBV7-6 and TRBJ2-3; no definite D call. The germline CDR1 and CDR2 sequences are SGHVS and FNYEAQ. With 1 base removed from V and 0 bases from J, the gap between germline ends came to 8 bases. CDR3 length equals 15 residues. The CDR3 DNA is TGTGCCAGCAGCTTAGGCCCCACTAGCACAGATACGCAGTATTTT. Translating gives CASSLGPTSTDTQYF. Based on the CDR3 plus reference TRBV7-6 and TRBJ2-3, the full variable domain is GAGVSQSPRYKVTKRGQDVALRCDPISGHVSLYWYRQALGQGPEFLTYFNYEAQQDKSGLPNDRFSAERPEGSISTLTIQRTEQRDSAMYRCASSLGPTSTDTQYFGPGTRLTVL.

The CDR3 sequence is CASSLYGNSPLHF. For the CDR3, the DNA is TGTGCCAGCAGTCTCTACGGGAATTCACCCCTCCACTTT. This chain joins TRBV6-5 and TRBJ1-6; D ambiguous. The germline V gene encodes CDR1 MNHEY and CDR2 SVGAGI. There are 13 residues in the CDR3. The V gene lost 5 bases and the J gene lost 7 bases, with 9 bases spanning the gap.

The V and J genes are TRBV5-1 and TRBJ2-5; tentative D call: TRBD1 (5 bases). There are 13 residues in the CDR3. Germline V gene lookup returns CDR1 SGHRS and CDR2 YFSETQ. The V end was cut by 1 base, the J end by 3 bases, with 7 bases between. The CDR3 nucleotides are TGCGCCAGCAGCTTGCAGGGCGAAGAGACCCAGTACTTC. Protein sequence: CASSLQGEETQYF.